The 31 T cell receptor beta chains reported below all come from one sample, sequenced in a study of cytomegalovirus exposure and HLA in healthy donors. Primers: 60 Vbeta forward and 13 Jbeta reverse. Sequencing was performed with immunoSEQ multiplex PCR; in TCRdb, only in-frame clones are kept and a portion is missing. Among approximately 93,000 clones listed, about four fifths were seen once. Sequences were obtained from PBMCs. The source of these receptors is a woman aged 40 to 50 in good health and CMV-seronegative.

The chain recombines TRBV18 with TRBJ2-7; D call uncertain. Trimming stripped 4 bases from V and 0 bases from J, with 4 bases between. CDR1 and CDR2 (germline): KGHSH, LQKENI. The CDR3 has 12 amino acids. The DNA of the CDR3 is TGTGCCAGCTCACGTAACTCCTACGAGCAGTACTTC. Its translation is CASSRNSYEQYF.

V usage is TRBV6-5 and J usage is TRBJ2-7, with 8 nucleotides matching TRBD2. The J segment lost 4 bases and the V segment lost 0 bases, leaving 5 bases of the junction unmatched. Per the germline V gene, CDR1 is MNHEY and CDR2 is SVGAGI. CDR3 size: 15 residues. The CDR3 nucleotides read TGTGCCAGCAGTTACTCCGGGACTAGGACGTACGAGCAGTACTTC. This sequence encodes CASSYSGTRTYEQYF.

This rearrangement joins TRBV6-5 to TRBJ2-2; TRBD2 might be the D (6 bases). Germline V gene data show CDR1 as MNHEY and CDR2 as SVGAGI. This CDR3 has 14 amino acids. V was trimmed by 6 bases and J by 4 bases, leaving 12 bases between them. CDR3 in amino acids: CASSQPGVTGELFF. CDR3 nucleotides: TGTGCCAGCAGCCAACCGGGAGTCACCGGGGAGCTGTTTTTT.

With respect to this clone: This CDR3 is also generated by other DNA sequences in the sample. V is TRBV30 and J is TRBJ2-7; the match to TRBD1 covers 10 bases. The CDR3 extends over 12 amino acids. Trimming at V came to 6 bases and at J to 4 bases, leaving 3 bases not matched to a gene. The germline gives CDR1 GTSNPN, CDR2 SVGIG (reference sequence). CDR3 amino acids: CACSDRGYEQYF. In DNA form, the CDR3 reads TGTGCCTGCTCGGACAGGGGGTACGAGCAGTACTTC.

The V call is TRBV9, the J call TRBJ2-5; D unresolved. V lost 4 bases to trimming and J lost 1 base, with 11 bases between them. From germline, CDR1 is SGDLS and CDR2 YYNGEE. The CDR3 covers 14 residues. The CDR3 region has the DNA TGTGCCAGCAGCACCAGGCCCATCCAAGAGACCCAGTACTTC. This codes for CASSTRPIQETQYF.

The chain links TRBV7-9 to TRBJ1-2; D is unresolved. Looked up from germline, CDR1 is SEHNR and CDR2 is FQNEAQ (reference sequence). The CDR3 extends over 14 amino acids. V was trimmed by 5 bases and J by 2 bases, leaving 12 bases between them. CDR3 sequence: CASSRSQFNYGYTF. As DNA, the CDR3 is TGTGCCAGCAGCCGTTCACAATTCAACTATGGCTACACCTTC.

The chain employs TRBV6-5 and TRBJ1-4, with D perhaps matching TRBD1 (5 bases). CDR3 length equals 13 residues. V was pared by 6 bases and J by 7 bases, with 12 bases between. The germline CDR1 and CDR2 sequences are MNHEY and SVGAGI. The CDR3 sequence: CASRASGGEKLFF. In DNA form, the CDR3 reads TGTGCCAGCAGGGCGAGCGGGGGTGAAAAACTGTTTTTT.

This clone has more than one count but fewer than ten. The chain joins TRBV10-3 to TRBJ2-7, with 7 bases aligning to TRBD2. The V gene end was trimmed by 0 bases and the J gene end by 2 bases; junction bases not matched to a gene: 4. Germline V lookup: CDR1 ENHRY, CDR2 SYGVKD. The CDR3 has 15 residues. The CDR3 protein is CAISESAGDTYEQYF. CDR3 nucleotides: TGTGCCATCAGTGAGTCGGCGGGGGATACCTACGAGCAGTACTTC.

This clone was counted a single time. The chain carries TRBV7-2 and TRBJ1-1, with 8 bases identical to TRBD1. Trimming cost V 3 bases and J 5 bases; bases outside gene matches: 8. Germline values: CDR1 SGHTA, CDR2 FQGNSA. The CDR3 length is 15 residues. CDR3 DNA sequence: TGTGCCAGCAGCTTGGTGGGGACAGGATCGACTGAAGCTTTCTTT. Amino acids: CASSLVGTGSTEAFF.

This chain uses TRBV4-3 with TRBJ1-1, with no clear D. The CDR3 runs to 13 residues. The V and J ends lost 1 base and 3 bases respectively, with 6 bases between them. From germline, CDR1 is LGHNA and CDR2 YSLEER. The CDR3, as DNA: TGCGCCAGCAGCCAAGGGAGGTACACTGAAGCTTTCTTT. It is translated as CASSQGRYTEAFF.

The genes are TRBV28 and TRBJ2-3; 8 bases align to TRBD2. Germline V gene data show CDR1 as MDHEN and CDR2 as SYDVKM. This CDR3 is built from 15 residues. J was trimmed by 0 bases and V by 3 bases; bases with no gene match: 2. The CDR3 DNA reads TGTGCCAGCAGTTTCAGACTAGCGAGCACAGATACGCAGTATTTT. This translates into CASSFRLASTDTQYF.

Only one count was recorded for this clone. The V and J genes are TRBV4-1 and TRBJ2-7, with 7 bases aligning to TRBD1. Germline trimming cut 4 bases from V and 0 bases from J; bases unmatched to any gene: 3. The CDR3 sequence is 14 residues long. Germline CDR1 MGHRA, CDR2 YSYEKL. The CDR3 DNA follows: TGCGCCAGCAGCCTCCGGGACAGCTCCTACGAGCAGTACTTC. Translating it yields CASSLRDSSYEQYF.

This rearrangement joins TRBV2 to TRBJ2-5, with TRBD2 as a possible D gene (6 bases). Germline V gives CDR1 SNHLY, CDR2 FYNNEI. The V and J ends lost 7 bases and 0 bases respectively, with 12 bases between them. This CDR3 has 14 amino acids. The DNA of the CDR3 is TGTGCCAGCAAGGCCCTAGCGAACCAAGAGACCCAGTACTTC. It codes for CASKALANQETQYF.

The chain recombines TRBV27 with TRBJ2-1; TRBD2 matches 8 bases. The CDR3 has 15 amino acids. Germline loops: CDR1 MNHEY, CDR2 SMNVEV (reference sequence). Trimming cost V 5 bases and J 4 bases; bases outside gene matches: 7. The CDR3 DNA is TGTGCCAGCAGTCGCCTCAGCGGGGGATACAATGAGCAGTTCTTC. It specifies CASSRLSGGYNEQFF.

The J gene is TRBJ1-6, the V gene TRBV6-6, with D perhaps matching TRBD1 (6 bases). The CDR3 loop spans 16 amino acids. V lost 5 bases, J lost 7 bases, and 18 bases lay in between. Germline values: CDR1 MNHNY, CDR2 SVGAGI (reference sequence). The CDR3 coding sequence is TGTGCCAGCAGTCCTCGAGACAGGCAAAAAAATTCACCCCTCCACTTT. This sequence encodes CASSPRDRQKNSPLHF.

The chain is built from TRBV7-2 and TRBJ2-1, with D possibly TRBD2 on 6 matching bases. The length of the CDR3 is 12 residues. Germline values: CDR1 SGHTA, CDR2 FQGNSA. V was pared by 2 bases and J by 9 bases, with 8 bases between. The CDR3 bases are TGTGCCAGCAGCTTAAGCGGGTCTGAGCAGTTCTTC. It yields the protein CASSLSGSEQFF.

This chain connects TRBV5-1 to TRBJ1-1; the D is unclear. Germline values: CDR1 SGHRS, CDR2 YFSETQ. V was cut by 4 bases and J by 4 bases, with 17 bases left in between. The CDR3 consists of 15 residues. The CDR3: CASSPERAHSTEAFF. The CDR3 coding sequence is TGCGCCAGCAGCCCCGAGAGGGCTCACAGCACTGAAGCTTTCTTT.

This chain joins TRBV12-5 and TRBJ2-7; D possibly corresponds to TRBD1 (5 bases). Looked up from germline, CDR1 is LGHNT and CDR2 is FRNRAP. CDR3 size: 18 residues. Trimming left V 4 bases short and J 0 bases short, with 22 bases between. This chain's CDR3 is CASGWTPRALRASYEQYF. The CDR3 nucleotides are TGTGCTAGTGGTTGGACCCCCAGGGCCTTAAGGGCCTCCTACGAGCAGTACTTC.

The chain joins TRBV6-5 to TRBJ1-6; no definite D call. Germline CDR1 is MNHEY and CDR2 is SVGAGI. The CDR3 has 13 residues. The V and J ends lost 7 bases and 7 bases respectively, with 11 bases between them. In DNA form, the CDR3 reads TGTGCCAGCACGGACTTAACAAATTCACCCCTCCACTTT. Its translation: CASTDLTNSPLHF.

This clone turned up a few times. This chain links TRBV4-2 with TRBJ1-3; D gene uncertain. V was trimmed by 1 base and J by 0 bases, leaving 7 bases between them. Germline V gives CDR1 LGHNA, CDR2 YNFKEQ. This CDR3 comprises 15 residues. The CDR3 region is CASSQVSDSGNTIYF. CDR3 bases: TGTGCCAGCAGCCAAGTCAGCGACTCTGGAAACACCATATATTTT.

The rearrangement joins TRBV6-5 to TRBJ2-2; 8 bases are shared with TRBD2. V was pared by 2 bases and J by 5 bases, with 4 bases of the junction left unmatched. CDR1 MNHEY and CDR2 SVGAGI come from the germline V gene. CDR3 length: 15 amino acids. The CDR3, as DNA: TGTGCCAGCAGTTACCGGACTAGCCCTACCGGGGAGCTGTTTTTT. The encoded protein is CASSYRTSPTGELFF.

Written as DNA, the CDR3 is TGTGCCAGCAGCTTGGAGTTCGGGACAGCCCAGCCCCAGCATTTT. Protein: CASSLEFGTAQPQHF. The chain uses TRBV7-2 and TRBJ1-5, with TRBD1 identical over 7 bases. J lost 7 bases, V lost 3 bases, and 9 bases had no gene match. This CDR3 region has 15 residues. Germline V gene data show CDR1 as SGHTA and CDR2 as FQGNSA.

The V gene is TRBV5-1, the J gene TRBJ1-3; no definite D call. The germline V gene has CDR1 SGHRS and CDR2 YFSETQ. V lost 7 bases to trimming and J lost 1 base, with 9 bases between them. The CDR3 runs 13 residues. The CDR3, as DNA: TGCGCCAGCTCCACGGGGTCTGGAAACACCATATATTTT. This translates into CASSTGSGNTIYF.

The chain links TRBV7-9 to TRBJ2-7, with 8 bases aligning to TRBD2. The CDR3 consists of 13 residues. Germline V CDR1 and CDR2: SEHNR, FQNEAQ (reference sequence). V lost 8 bases, J lost 4 bases, and 7 bases stayed unmatched. The CDR3 region has the DNA TGTGCCAGCGGCCGGGGGGGCCTTTACGAGCAGTACTTC. Its translation: CASGRGGLYEQYF.

J is TRBJ1-5 and V is TRBV7-3; D uncertain. The CDR3 runs to 15 residues. The germline V and J ends were trimmed by 1 base and 6 bases, with 13 bases remaining between them. The germline CDR1 and CDR2 sequences are SGHTA and FQGTGA. As DNA, the CDR3 is TGTGCCAGCAGCTTAAGGGCAGGCGGGGTTCAGCCCCAGCATTTT. Residues: CASSLRAGGVQPQHF. The complete variable domain, with remaining parts taken from reference TRBV7-3 and TRBJ1-5, reads GAGVSQTPSNKVTEKGKYVELRCDPISGHTALYWYRQSLGQGPEFLIYFQGTGAADDSGLPNDRFFAVRPEGSVSTLKIQRTERGDSAVYLCASSLRAGGVQPQHFGDGTRLSIL.

A single count supports this clone. This chain joins TRBV2 and TRBJ1-2, with TRBD1 matching over 7 bases. V trimming: 7 bases; J trimming: 4 bases; junction bases outside the gene matches: 12. The germline V gene has CDR1 SNHLY and CDR2 FYNNEI. CDR3 length equals 15 residues. CDR3 amino acids: CASIPPLTGIYGYTF. Written as DNA, the CDR3 is TGTGCCAGCATCCCCCCCCTGACAGGGATCTATGGCTACACCTTC.

This clone was detected only once. The gene calls are TRBV27 and TRBJ2-7; a possible D gene is TRBD1 (5 bases). The length of the CDR3 is 15 residues. Germline V gene lookup returns CDR1 MNHEY and CDR2 SMNVEV (reference sequence). Trimming stripped 1 base from V and 2 bases from J, with 12 bases between. The CDR3 nucleotides read TGTGCCAGCAGTTTATATCGACAGAAAACCTACGAGCAGTACTTC. It translates to CASSLYRQKTYEQYF.

This chain uses TRBV9 with TRBJ1-2; 7 nucleotides agree with TRBD1. J gave up 5 bases and V 3 bases, and 13 bases lay outside the gene matches. The length of the CDR3 is 16 residues. Germline V gene lookup returns CDR1 SGDLS and CDR2 YYNGEE. The CDR3 sequence is CASSDDRERTFYGYTF. The CDR3 bases are TGTGCCAGCAGCGACGACAGGGAGCGTACGTTTTATGGCTACACCTTC.

This chain uses TRBV7-2 with TRBJ2-1; no firm D call. Germline V gene sequence: CDR1 SGHTA, CDR2 FQGNSA. The V end lost 1 base, the J end lost 0 bases, and 7 bases lay between the germline ends. The CDR3 covers 15 residues. The CDR3 here is CASSLESSSYNEQFF. The CDR3 DNA follows: TGTGCCAGCAGCTTAGAGTCTAGCTCCTACAATGAGCAGTTCTTC.

The CDR3 DNA reads TGCGCCAGCAGCCACGGACAGGCCCACTATGGCTACACCTTC. As protein: CASSHGQAHYGYTF. The chain couples TRBV5-1 to TRBJ1-2, with TRBD1 matching 7 bases. Germline lookup yields CDR1 SGHRS and CDR2 YFSETQ. Losses at the gene ends were 4 bases for V and 3 bases for J; bases not matched to a gene: 6. The CDR3 is 14 residues long.

This clone was counted between two and nine times. V gene TRBV6-5 combines with J gene TRBJ1-5; maybe TRBD1 (5 bases). The CDR3 has 15 amino acids. Germline assignment: CDR1 MNHEY and CDR2 SVGAGI. Trimming cost V 6 bases and J 0 bases, with 12 bases left between them. CDR3 nucleotide sequence: TGTGCCAGCAGACCCGGACAATATAGCAATCAGCCCCAGCATTTT. This codes for CASRPGQYSNQPQHF.